This T cell receptor (beta chain) was documented in a study of cytomegalovirus exposure and HLA in healthy donors. At the level of the study: Early release data held 75 million to 100 million unique TCRs from HLA-typed donors. Whole-study findings and limits: Later on, a genetic analysis was performed. It linked a missense variant in DCLRE1C with V- and J-gene trimming of TCR beta. Within the data, a cluster of highly shared sequence variants was likely a sequencing artifact.

Both 60 Vbeta primers and 13 Jbeta primers went into the PCR. In the original workflow: In a later analysis, around 87 million unique TCR beta chains included roughly 11 million shared by two or more donors. TCRdb's table, derived via immunoSEQ multiplex PCR, lists solely in-frame clones and lacks some. The V and J calls and clone size were taken over from that table, and D and trimming were inferred from the DNA. The sample data list 100,000 to 150,000 clones. The length of the CDR3 is 14 residues. Germline V gene lookup returns CDR1 WSHSY and CDR2 SAAADI. V lost 9 bases and J lost 6; bases outside the gene matches: 7. A remark on this clone: Its cognate antigen is unknown.

The receptor was derived from a man younger than 35 in good health and CMV-seronegative. The sample comprised PBMCs. The rearrangement joins TRBV10-2 to TRBJ2-7; 14 nucleotides match TRBD2. CDR3 coding DNA: TGCGCCAGTATGGGACTAGCGGGAGTTGGCGAGCAGTACTTC. This gives the protein CASMGLAGVGEQYF.